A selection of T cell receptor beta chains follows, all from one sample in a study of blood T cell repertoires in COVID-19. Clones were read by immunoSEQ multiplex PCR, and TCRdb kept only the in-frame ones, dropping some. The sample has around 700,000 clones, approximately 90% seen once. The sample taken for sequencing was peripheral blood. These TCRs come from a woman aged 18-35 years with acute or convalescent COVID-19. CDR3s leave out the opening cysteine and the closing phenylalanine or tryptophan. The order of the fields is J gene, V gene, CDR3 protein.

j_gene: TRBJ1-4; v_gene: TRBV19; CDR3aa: ASSRRYEKLF
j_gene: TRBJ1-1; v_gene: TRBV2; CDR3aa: ASSENWGRRGTEAF
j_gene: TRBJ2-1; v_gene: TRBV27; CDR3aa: ASSWTQTPGEQF
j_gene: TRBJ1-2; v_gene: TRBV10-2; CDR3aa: ASSPLGGRRYT
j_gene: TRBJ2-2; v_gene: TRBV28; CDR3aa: ASSLIRGTGELF
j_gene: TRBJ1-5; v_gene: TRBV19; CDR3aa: ASSIDPWAGQPQH
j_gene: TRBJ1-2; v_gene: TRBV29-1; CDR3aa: SVEVRSYDVGYT
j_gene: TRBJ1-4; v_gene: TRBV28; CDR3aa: ASSLPQGNNEKLF
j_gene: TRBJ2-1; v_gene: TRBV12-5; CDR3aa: ALGRGGTYNEQF
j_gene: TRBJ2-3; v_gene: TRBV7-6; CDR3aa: ASSRGQGGSTDTQY
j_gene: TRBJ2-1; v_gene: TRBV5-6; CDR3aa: ASSLPRGWDYNEQF
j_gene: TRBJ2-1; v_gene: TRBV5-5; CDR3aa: ASSPGTGVGPRRQF
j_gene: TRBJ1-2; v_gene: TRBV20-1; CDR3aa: SARDSGGYT
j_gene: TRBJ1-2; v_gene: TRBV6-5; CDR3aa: ASSSLKGGDYGYT
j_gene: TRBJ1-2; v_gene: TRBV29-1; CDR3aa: SVEAGEGYGYT
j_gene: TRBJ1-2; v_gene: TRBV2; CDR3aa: ASSEGTGGLYT
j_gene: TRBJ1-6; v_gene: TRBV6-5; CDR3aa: ASSYDTGANSPLH
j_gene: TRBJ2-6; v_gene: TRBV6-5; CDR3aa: ASNPGISGANVLT
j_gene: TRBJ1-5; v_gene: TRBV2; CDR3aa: ASSLQGRSNQPQH
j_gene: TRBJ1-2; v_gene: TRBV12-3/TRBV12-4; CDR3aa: ASSSPGSNGYT
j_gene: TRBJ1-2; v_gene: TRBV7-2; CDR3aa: ASNSDRRNYGYT
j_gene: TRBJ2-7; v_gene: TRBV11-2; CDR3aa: ASSGGGRAYEQY
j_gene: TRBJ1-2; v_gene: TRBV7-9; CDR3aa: ASSLGDSGLYGYT
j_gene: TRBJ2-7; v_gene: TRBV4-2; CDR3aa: ASSQPPRGQLNEQY
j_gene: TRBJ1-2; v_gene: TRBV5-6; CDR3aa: ASSRVRLRQNFYGYT
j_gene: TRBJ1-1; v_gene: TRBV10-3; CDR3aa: AISAAGTRDVFAEAF
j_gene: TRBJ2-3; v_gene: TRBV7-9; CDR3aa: ASSLDSLSTDTQY